The 13 T cell receptor beta chains below come from one sample, sequenced in a study of cytomegalovirus exposure and HLA in healthy donors. It was with 60 Vbeta and 13 Jbeta primers that the PCR ran. Only in-frame clones appear in the TCRdb table, and some are missing; sequencing was by immunoSEQ multiplex PCR. Here the sample spans 85,000 to 95,000 clones, 70% to 80% being singletons. Material for sequencing was PBMCs. The source of these receptors is a man in his thirties or forties in good health and CMV-seropositive.

The rearrangement joins TRBV5-6 to TRBJ1-4; 8 positions agree with TRBD1. This CDR3 region has 15 residues. V lost 4 bases to trimming and J lost 7 bases; unmatched junction nucleotides: 9. From germline, CDR1 is SGHDT and CDR2 YYEEEE. The DNA for the CDR3 is TGTGCCAGCAGCGGAAAGCAGGGGGCATCTGAAAAACTGTTTTTT. The encoded protein is CASSGKQGASEKLFF.

This clone showed up just once. This rearrangement joins TRBV4-1 to TRBJ2-7, with TRBD2 matching over 7 bases. Germline-derived CDR1 and CDR2 are MGHRA and YSYEKL. The J segment lost 2 bases and the V segment lost 4 bases, leaving 14 bases of the junction unmatched. The CDR3 runs to 17 residues. The CDR3 DNA reads as TGCGCCAGCAGCCCAGGTGGTGGTGGGGGGGACGCCTACGAGCAGTACTTC. This sequence encodes CASSPGGGGGDAYEQYF.

The chain joins TRBV5-4 to TRBJ2-7; tentative D call: TRBD1 (5 bases). Trimming left V 1 base short and J 5 bases short, with 13 bases between. This CDR3 region has 14 residues. Per germline, CDR1 SGHNT and CDR2 YYREEE (reference sequence). The CDR3 here is CASSLRSGADEQYF. The CDR3 nucleotides read TGTGCCAGCAGCTTGAGGTCTGGGGCCGACGAGCAGTACTTC.

The CDR3 coding sequence is TGTGCCAGCAGCGTAGGACAGGGAATGAACGGCTATGGCTACACCTTC. It yields the protein CASSVGQGMNGYGYTF. The rearrangement links TRBV9 to TRBJ1-2; the match to TRBD1 covers 7 bases. Germline V gene sequence: CDR1 SGDLS, CDR2 YYNGEE. After removal of 0 bases from V and 4 bases from J, the junction contained 9 bases not matched to a gene. This CDR3 has 16 amino acids.

The V and J genes are TRBV11-2 and TRBJ2-1; 10 bases match TRBD2. With V trimmed by 2 bases and J by 5 bases, 3 bases remained unmatched. CDR3 length: 15 residues. Germline CDR1 reads SGHAT; CDR2 reads FQNNGV. CDR3 coding DNA: TGTGCCAGCAGCTTACGACTAGCGGGTGACAATGAGCAGTTCTTC. Translating it yields CASSLRLAGDNEQFF.

The chain has TRBV7-3 and TRBJ1-1; no definite D call. Germline V lookup: CDR1 SGHTA, CDR2 FQGTGA. The CDR3 sequence is 14 residues long. The V gene lost 2 bases and the J gene lost 0 bases, with 7 bases spanning the gap. In nucleotides, the CDR3 is TGTGCCAGCAGCTTAGCCCCGGTGAACACTGAAGCTTTCTTT. It encodes CASSLAPVNTEAFF.

This clone occurred a few times. The J gene is TRBJ2-1, the V gene TRBV4-3, with 7 positions matching TRBD1. The CDR3 contains 16 residues. V shed 4 bases, J shed 0 bases, and the junction held 6 bases outside the gene matches. Germline V CDR1 and CDR2: LGHNA, YSLEER. In nucleotides, the CDR3 is TGCGCCAGCAGCCCAGGGGGAGCCAGCTCCTACAATGAGCAGTTCTTC. Its protein is CASSPGGASSYNEQFF.

This clone was seen only a few times. In DNA, the CDR3 is TGTGCCAGCACCTCTCAAGGAGGGGGCAGCGCCTACGAGCAGTACTTC. The encoded protein is CASTSQGGGSAYEQYF. This chain connects TRBV18 to TRBJ2-7; D possibly corresponds to TRBD1 (7 bases). CDR3 size: 16 residues. CDR1 KGHSH and CDR2 LQKENI come from the germline V gene. V was shortened by 8 bases and J by 2 bases, with 22 bases between the two germline ends.

This sequence joins TRBV7-2 and TRBJ2-4, with D possibly TRBD2 on 5 matching bases. CDR1 SGHTA and CDR2 FQGNSA come from the germline V gene. Trimming stripped 1 base from V and 0 bases from J, with 10 bases between. The CDR3 is made up of 16 amino acids. Written as DNA, the CDR3 is TGTGCCAGCAGCTTAGTAGTCGGACTAGCCAAAAACATTCAGTACTTC. Amino acids: CASSLVVGLAKNIQYF. Looking up the rest from reference TRBV7-2 and TRBJ2-4 gives the full variable domain: GAGVSQSPSNKVTEKGKDVELRCDPISGHTALYWYRQSLGQGLEFLIYFQGNSAPDKSGLPSDRFSAERTGGSVSTLTIQRTQQEDSAVYLCASSLVVGLAKNIQYFGAGTRLSVL.

The genes are TRBV7-2 and TRBJ2-1; 14 positions match TRBD2. The V gene's germline CDR1 is SGHTA and CDR2 FQGNSA. This CDR3 has 19 residues. Germline trimming cut 2 bases from V and 4 bases from J; bases unmatched to any gene: 10. The CDR3 DNA sequence: TGTGCCAGCAGCTTACGGGCGACTAGCGGGAGGGCCATTTACAATGAGCAGTTCTTC. Residues: CASSLRATSGRAIYNEQFF.

The chain links TRBV6-1 to TRBJ1-2; D is uncertain. This CDR3 region has 13 residues. V was trimmed by 3 bases and J by 6 bases, leaving 11 bases between them. CDR1 is MNHNS and CDR2 is SASEGT in the germline V gene. In DNA form, the CDR3 reads TGTGCCAGCAGTGAGACGCATCGGGATGGCTACACCTTC. This codes for CASSETHRDGYTF.

J is TRBJ1-2 and V is TRBV6-5; 10 bases align to TRBD1. The length of the CDR3 is 14 residues. The V and J ends lost 4 bases and 8 bases, in that order; junction bases with no gene match: 7. Germline assignment: CDR1 MNHEY and CDR2 SVGAGI. CDR3 nucleotides: TGTGCCAGCAGTTCCGCGGACAGGGGGATCGGCTACACCTTC. Residues: CASSSADRGIGYTF.

CDR3: CASSEEFMGEGSGYTF. The CDR3 bases are TGTGCCAGCAGTGAAGAATTCATGGGGGAGGGAAGTGGCTACACCTTC. The chain uses TRBV2 and TRBJ1-2; D perhaps matches TRBD1 (5 bases). Germline V CDR1 and CDR2: SNHLY, FYNNEI. This CDR3 is 16 amino acids long. The V end lost 1 base, the J end lost 7 bases, and 19 bases lay between the germline ends.